The 26 T cell receptor beta chains in this list originate from one sample, sequenced in a study of blood T cells in healthy people across ages. It was with a sample-barcoded 5' primer and a J-beta primer mix that a second PCR of roughly 7 to 12 cycles was run. MiXCR, applied by TCRdb to the 5' RACE reads, yields one record per CDR3 protein. Seen here are hundreds of thousands of distinct CDR3 sequences, roughly 46% observed once, and the top ten hold 15% to 20%. The sample taken for sequencing was blood. The receptors were gathered from an elderly man in good health.

The rearrangement uses TRBV19 and TRBJ2-3; D gene uncertain. Trimming removed 6 bases at V and 2 bases at J, with 9 bases between. CDR3 length: 13 amino acids. Germline values: CDR1 LNHDA, CDR2 SQIVND (reference sequence). The CDR3 DNA reads TGTGCCAGTAGCGATATTTACACAGATACGCAGTATTTT. This sequence encodes CASSDIYTDTQYF.

There are a few counts of this clonotype. This chain uses TRBV5-1 with TRBJ2-6, with D perhaps matching TRBD2 (7 bases). Trimming removed 2 bases from V and 4 bases from J, with 13 bases in between. The CDR3 runs to 16 residues. Per germline, CDR1 SGHRS and CDR2 YFSETQ. The CDR3 coding sequence is TGCGCCAGCAGCTTAGGGGGGGCACGAGGGGCCAACGTCCTGACTTTC. It translates to CASSLGGARGANVLTF.

CDR3 sequence (DNA): TGCGCCAGCAGCTTGGGTCCGGATGGCGAGCAGTACTTC. Amino acid sequence: CASSLGPDGEQYF. V gene TRBV5-1 combines with J gene TRBJ2-7; D unresolved. V was trimmed by 0 bases and J by 6 bases, leaving 10 bases between them. The CDR3 runs 13 residues. Per germline, CDR1 SGHRS and CDR2 YFSETQ.

The CDR3 region has the DNA TGCAGTGCTAGAGATCTAGGGCTAGCGGGAGGGACGAGGTTGGAGACCCAGTACTTC. It encodes CSARDLGLAGGTRLETQYF. V and J are TRBV20-1 and TRBJ2-5; 12 bases map to TRBD2. CDR3 length equals 19 residues. The V and J ends lost 0 bases and 5 bases, in that order; junction bases with no gene match: 16. CDR1 is DFQATT, CDR2 SNEGSKA, per germline (reference sequence).

J is TRBJ1-1 and V is TRBV20-1, with unresolved D. V was trimmed by 5 bases and J by 2 bases, leaving 15 bases between them. The CDR3 consists of 14 residues. CDR1 is DFQATT, CDR2 SNEGSKA, per germline (reference sequence). CDR3 sequence (DNA): TGCAGTGCTCCCAGTGCCTCTCGCAACACTGAAGCTTTCTTT. Translating gives CSAPSASRNTEAFF.

The sample holds many counts of this clonotype. The chain is built from TRBV7-9 and TRBJ2-7, with 9 nucleotides matching TRBD1. The CDR3 extends over 14 amino acids. J was trimmed by 5 bases and V by 1 base; bases with no gene match: 3. Germline CDR1 reads SEHNR; CDR2 reads FQNEAQ (reference sequence). CDR3 loop: CASSLGDRANEQYF. In DNA form, the CDR3 reads TGTGCCAGCAGCTTAGGGGACAGGGCGAACGAGCAGTACTTC.

This clonotype was counted a few times. The V call is TRBV20-1, the J call TRBJ2-1; 10 bases are a match to TRBD2. V shed 0 bases and J 6 bases; nucleotides not matched to a gene: 8. Germline CDR1 reads DFQATT; CDR2 reads SNEGSKA (reference sequence). This CDR3 contains 16 residues. The DNA of the CDR3 is TGCAGTGCTAGAGATCTCGCTAGCGGGAGCCCCAATGAGCAGTTCTTC. This codes for CSARDLASGSPNEQFF.

The chain carries TRBV12-3 or TRBV12-4 and TRBJ1-1; the D is unclear. The CDR3 extends over 15 amino acids. Trimming took off 2 bases at V and 1 base at J, with 11 bases between the two ends. The CDR3 sequence: CASSLSGQPNTEAFF. CDR3 nucleotide sequence: TGTGCCAGCAGTTTATCGGGCCAGCCGAACACTGAAGCTTTCTTT.

J is TRBJ2-7 and V is TRBV5-6; D is possibly TRBD2 (5 bases). Germline-derived CDR1 and CDR2 are SGHDT and YYEEEE. The CDR3 length is 15 residues. V was trimmed by 4 bases and J by 0 bases, leaving 14 bases between them. The CDR3 region is CASSRPVRASYEQYF. The DNA for the CDR3 is TGTGCCAGCAGCCGGCCGGTGCGGGCCTCCTACGAGCAGTACTTC. Full variable domain (rest looked up from reference TRBV5-6 and TRBJ2-7): DAGVTQSPTHLIKTRGQQVTLRCSPKSGHDTVSWYQQALGQGPQFIFQYYEEEERQRGNFPDRFSGHQFPNYSSELNVNALLLGDSALYLCASSRPVRASYEQYFGPGTRLTVT.

This clonotype turned up a few times. The chain recombines TRBV2 with TRBJ2-4, with TRBD2 matching over 7 bases. J lost 5 bases, V lost 8 bases, and 12 bases had no gene match. The V gene's germline CDR1 is SNHLY and CDR2 FYNNEI. This CDR3 has 15 amino acids. CDR3: CASGEGLVGQNIQYF. The CDR3, as DNA: TGTGCCAGCGGGGAAGGACTAGTGGGGCAAAACATTCAGTACTTC.

This clonotype was recorded a few times. The V and J genes are TRBV5-1 and TRBJ2-3, with TRBD1 matching 7 bases. The CDR3 is 14 amino acids. Per germline, CDR1 SGHRS and CDR2 YFSETQ. The junction had 5 bases not matched to a gene; V was cut back by 0 bases and J by 7 bases. Here the CDR3 reads CASSLEQGSNTQYF. In DNA form, the CDR3 reads TGCGCCAGCAGCTTGGAACAGGGGAGCAATACGCAGTATTTT.

The rearrangement joins TRBV27 to TRBJ1-2; a weak D match, TRBD1 (5 bases). The V and J ends lost 6 bases and 5 bases respectively, with 19 bases between them. Germline CDR1 reads MNHEY; CDR2 reads SMNVEV (reference sequence). The CDR3 is made up of 15 amino acids. The CDR3, as DNA: TGTGCCAGCAGCCCAGACCTCCAGGGCATATATGGCTACACCTTC. This translates into CASSPDLQGIYGYTF.

As to this clonotype: This may be a read error, as it is one base from a much larger clone. V and J are TRBV4-3 and TRBJ2-1, with TRBD1 as a possible D gene (5 bases). The CDR3 is 15 residues long. Germline V gives CDR1 LGHNA, CDR2 YSLEER. The CDR3 loop reads CAGSQTGPSGDEQFF. The CDR3 coding sequence is TGCGCCGGCAGCCAAACAGGCCCCTCGGGTGATGAGCAGTTCTTC.

This chain joins TRBV29-1 and TRBJ2-3, with D possibly TRBD2 on 6 matching bases. The ends were cut back, 8 bases at V and 0 bases at J, with 15 bases in the middle. This CDR3 comprises 14 residues. CDR1 SQVTM and CDR2 ANQGSEA come from the germline V gene. The CDR3 region is CSLIRGRSTDTQYF. Written as DNA, the CDR3 is TGCAGCCTCATTCGGGGGAGGAGCACAGATACGCAGTATTTT.

The CDR3 region has the DNA TGTGCCTGGAGTGTTGGCCCTGGCTACACCTTC. Protein sequence: CAWSVGPGYTF. The V and J genes are TRBV30 and TRBJ1-2; D gene uncertain. The CDR3 consists of 11 residues. Germline V gene sequence: CDR1 GTSNPN, CDR2 SVGIG (reference sequence). V gave up 0 bases and J gave up 7 bases, with 6 bases separating them. The full variable domain, rest sourced from reference TRBV30 and TRBJ1-2, is SQTIHQWPATLVQPVGSPLSLECTVEGTSNPNLYWYRQAAGRGLQLLFYSVGIGQISSEVPQNLSASRPQDRQFILSSKKLLLSDSGFYLCAWSVGPGYTFGSGTRLTVV.

Comment on this clonotype: The junction and the germline gene differ at one end; a read error may be behind it. This chain joins TRBV4-2 and TRBJ2-5, with 8 bases fitting TRBD1. CDR1 is LGHNA and CDR2 is YNFKEQ in the germline V gene. The CDR3 totals 15 residues. The CDR3 reads CASSQSPRGQEIQYF. Written as DNA, the CDR3 is TGTGCCAGCAGCCAATCCCCCAGGGGGCAAGAGATCCAGTACTTC.

Remarks on this clonotype: Relative to the germline gene, one junction end is altered; a read error may explain this. The chain's CDR3 is CASGLGTQADTQYF. CDR3 DNA: TGTGCCAGCGGCTTAGGCACCCAGGCAGATACGCAGTATTTT. This chain connects TRBV7-8 to TRBJ2-3; no firm D call. CDR1 SGHVS and CDR2 FQNEAQ come from the germline V gene. This CDR3 is 14 amino acids long.

This clonotype was observed at least ten times. V is TRBV29-1 and J is TRBJ2-3; D ambiguous. V gave up 0 bases and J gave up 8 bases, with 3 bases separating them. Germline V gives CDR1 SQVTM, CDR2 ANQGSEA. There are 10 residues in the CDR3. The chain's CDR3 is CSVEDATQYF. CDR3 coding DNA: TGCAGCGTTGAAGACGCTACGCAGTATTTT.

This chain joins TRBV7-2 and TRBJ2-7; D is unclear. CDR1 is SGHTA, CDR2 FQGNSA, per germline. The CDR3 has 14 residues. V was clipped by 5 bases and J by 6 bases, with 17 bases between them. The CDR3 DNA reads as TGTGCCAGCAGCCCCCCTGGCAGCAGAGGCGAGCAGTACTTC. It specifies CASSPPGSRGEQYF. Full variable domain (rest looked up from reference TRBV7-2 and TRBJ2-7): GAGVSQSPSNKVTEKGKDVELRCDPISGHTALYWYRQSLGQGLEFLIYFQGNSAPDKSGLPSDRFSAERTGGSVSTLTIQRTQQEDSAVYLCASSPPGSRGEQYFGPGTRLTVT.

This clonotype showed up just once. The V and J genes are TRBV6-2 or TRBV6-3 and TRBJ1-1; D is ambiguous. Per germline, CDR1 MNHEY and CDR2 SVGEGT. CDR3 length equals 13 residues. Deletions cut 8 bases from V and 1 base from J, with 11 bases between. The DNA for the CDR3 is TGTGCCAGCGGCTTTGCAGAGAACACTGAAGCTTTCTTT. As protein: CASGFAENTEAFF.

This clonotype has a count of ten or more. This sequence joins TRBV28 and TRBJ2-1; TRBD2 agrees at 9 bases. Losses at the gene ends were 2 bases for V and 6 bases for J; bases not matched to a gene: 5. The CDR3 has 15 amino acids. The germline gives CDR1 MDHEN, CDR2 SYDVKM. CDR3 amino acids: CASSLGASGTNEQFF. CDR3 bases: TGTGCCAGCAGTTTAGGGGCTAGCGGGACCAATGAGCAGTTCTTC. Using reference TRBV28 and TRBJ2-1 for the parts outside the CDR3, the full variable domain is DVKVTQSSRYLVKRTGEKVFLECVQDMDHENMFWYRQDPGLGLRLIYFSYDVKMKEKGDIPEGYSVSREKKERFSLILESASTNQTSMYLCASSLGASGTNEQFFGPGTRLTVL.

The V and J genes are TRBV27 and TRBJ2-3, with TRBD2 matching 7 bases. The CDR3 sequence is 16 residues long. From germline, CDR1 is MNHEY and CDR2 SMNVEV (reference sequence). V lost 0 bases and J lost 3; bases outside the gene matches: 6. The CDR3 protein is CASSLSRGVRTDTQYF. The CDR3 region has the DNA TGTGCCAGCAGTTTATCACGGGGGGTTAGGACAGATACGCAGTATTTT.

The chain has TRBV20-1 and TRBJ2-1; 7 bases are a match to TRBD2. This CDR3 region has 16 residues. In germline, CDR1 is DFQATT, CDR2 SNEGSKA (reference sequence). Trimming removed 2 bases from V and 0 bases from J; junction bases left unmatched: 7. As DNA, the CDR3 is TGCAGTGCTAGAAAACTAGCGCGTAGCTCCTACAATGAGCAGTTCTTC. It codes for CSARKLARSSYNEQFF.

The chain links TRBV7-9 to TRBJ2-7, with D possibly being TRBD1 (6 bases). V lost 5 bases and J lost 5, with 13 bases in between. CDR1 is SEHNR and CDR2 is FQNEAQ in the germline V gene (reference sequence). CDR3 length equals 13 residues. As DNA, the CDR3 is TGTGCCAGCAGCGAAACAGGGATCCACGAGCAGTACTTC. It codes for CASSETGIHEQYF.

About this clonotype itself: An end of the junction does not agree with germline; a read error may underlie this. This chain links TRBV4-3 with TRBJ2-7, with 7 bases identical to TRBD2. The germline CDR1 and CDR2 sequences are LGHNA and YSLEER. The CDR3 runs 15 residues. The CDR3 loop is CASSEVIGRSYEEYF. The CDR3 region has the DNA TGCGCCAGCAGCGAAGTCATCGGGAGGTCCTACGAGGAGTACTTC.

This chain links TRBV12-5 with TRBJ2-6, with D perhaps matching TRBD1 (6 bases). Looked up from germline, CDR1 is LGHNT and CDR2 is FRNRAP. This CDR3 is 16 amino acids long. V was pared by 6 bases and J by 4 bases, with 16 bases between. This CDR3 reads CASGQGAFAGANVLTF. The CDR3 DNA is TGTGCTAGTGGACAGGGTGCCTTCGCCGGGGCCAACGTCCTGACTTTC.